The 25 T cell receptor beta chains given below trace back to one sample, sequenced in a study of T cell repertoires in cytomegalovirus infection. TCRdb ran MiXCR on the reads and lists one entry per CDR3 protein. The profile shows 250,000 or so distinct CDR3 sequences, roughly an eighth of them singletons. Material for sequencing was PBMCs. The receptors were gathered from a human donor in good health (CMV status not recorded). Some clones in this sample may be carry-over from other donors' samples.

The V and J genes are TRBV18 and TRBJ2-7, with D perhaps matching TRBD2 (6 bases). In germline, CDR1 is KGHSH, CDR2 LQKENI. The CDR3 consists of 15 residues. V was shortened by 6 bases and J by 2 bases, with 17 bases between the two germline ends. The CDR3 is CASSPFTSSAYEQYF. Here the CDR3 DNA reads TGTGCCAGCTCCCCCTTTACTAGCAGCGCCTACGAGCAGTACTTC.

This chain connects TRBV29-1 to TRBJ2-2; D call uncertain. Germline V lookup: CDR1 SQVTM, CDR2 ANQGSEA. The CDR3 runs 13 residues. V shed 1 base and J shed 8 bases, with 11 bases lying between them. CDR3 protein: CSVEAKDEGELFF. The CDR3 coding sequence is TGCAGCGTTGAAGCTAAAGACGAGGGGGAGCTGTTTTTT.

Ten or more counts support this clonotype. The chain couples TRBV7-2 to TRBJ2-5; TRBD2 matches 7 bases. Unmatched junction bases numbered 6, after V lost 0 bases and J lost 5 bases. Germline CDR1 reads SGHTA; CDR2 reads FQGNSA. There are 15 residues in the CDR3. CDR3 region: CASSLAGGGWETQYF. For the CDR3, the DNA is TGTGCCAGCAGCTTAGCCGGGGGAGGGTGGGAGACCCAGTACTTC. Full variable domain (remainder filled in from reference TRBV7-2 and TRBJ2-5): GAGVSQSPSNKVTEKGKDVELRCDPISGHTALYWYRQSLGQGLEFLIYFQGNSAPDKSGLPSDRFSAERTGGSVSTLTIQRTQQEDSAVYLCASSLAGGGWETQYFGPGTRLLVL.

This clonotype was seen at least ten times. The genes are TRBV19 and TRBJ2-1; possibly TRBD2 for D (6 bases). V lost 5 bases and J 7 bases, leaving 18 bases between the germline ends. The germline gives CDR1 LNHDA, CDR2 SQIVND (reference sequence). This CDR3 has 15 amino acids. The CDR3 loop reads CASSPEAPRGNEQFF. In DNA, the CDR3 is TGTGCCAGTAGTCCAGAGGCTCCTCGGGGGAATGAGCAGTTCTTC.

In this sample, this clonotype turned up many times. CDR3 DNA sequence: TGCGCCAGCAGCCTGCAGTACGGGAGCACAGATACGCAGTATTTT. Translated: CASSLQYGSTDTQYF. The chain combines TRBV5-1 with TRBJ2-3; D uncertain. CDR1 and CDR2 (germline): SGHRS, YFSETQ. Trimming took off 4 bases at V and 0 bases at J, with 12 bases between the two ends. The CDR3 spans 15 residues.

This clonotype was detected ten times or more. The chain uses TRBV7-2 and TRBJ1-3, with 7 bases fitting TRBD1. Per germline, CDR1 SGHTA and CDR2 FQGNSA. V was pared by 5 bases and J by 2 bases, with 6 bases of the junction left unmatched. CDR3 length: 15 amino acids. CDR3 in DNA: TGTGCCAGCAGCAACAGGGGAGTGACTGGAAACACCATATATTTT. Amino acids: CASSNRGVTGNTIYF.

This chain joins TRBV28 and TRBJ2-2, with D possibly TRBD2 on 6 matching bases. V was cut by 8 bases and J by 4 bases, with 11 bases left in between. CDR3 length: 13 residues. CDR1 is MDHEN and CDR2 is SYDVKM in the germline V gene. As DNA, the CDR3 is TGTGCCAGCCTAGGAGGGAGCACCGGGGAGCTGTTTTTT. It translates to CASLGGSTGELFF.

This chain's CDR3 is CATRLAGGTDTQYF. The CDR3 DNA reads as TGTGCCACTAGACTAGCGGGAGGAACAGATACGCAGTATTTT. The chain carries TRBV19 and TRBJ2-3; 13 bases line up with TRBD2. V shed 10 bases and J 3 bases; nucleotides not matched to a gene: 4. Germline values: CDR1 LNHDA, CDR2 SQIVND (reference sequence). CDR3 size: 14 residues.

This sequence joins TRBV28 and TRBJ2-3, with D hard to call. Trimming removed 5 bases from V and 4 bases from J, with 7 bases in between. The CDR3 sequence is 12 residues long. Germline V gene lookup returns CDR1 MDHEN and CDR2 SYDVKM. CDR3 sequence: CASSLQPDTQYF. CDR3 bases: TGTGCCAGCAGTCTACAGCCAGATACGCAGTATTTT.

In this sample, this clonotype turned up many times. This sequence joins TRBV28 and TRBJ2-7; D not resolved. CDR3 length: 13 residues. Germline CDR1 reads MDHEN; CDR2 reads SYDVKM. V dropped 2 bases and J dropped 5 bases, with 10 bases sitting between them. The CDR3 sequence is CASSLGQTHEQYF. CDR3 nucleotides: TGTGCCAGCAGTTTAGGTCAGACCCACGAGCAGTACTTC.

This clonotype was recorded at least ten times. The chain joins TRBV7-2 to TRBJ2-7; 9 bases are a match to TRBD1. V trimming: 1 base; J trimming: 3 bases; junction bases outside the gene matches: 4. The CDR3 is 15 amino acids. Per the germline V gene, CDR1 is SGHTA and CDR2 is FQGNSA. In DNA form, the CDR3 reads TGTGCCAGCAGCTTAGTCTGGACAGGGGACTACGAGCAGTACTTC. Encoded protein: CASSLVWTGDYEQYF.

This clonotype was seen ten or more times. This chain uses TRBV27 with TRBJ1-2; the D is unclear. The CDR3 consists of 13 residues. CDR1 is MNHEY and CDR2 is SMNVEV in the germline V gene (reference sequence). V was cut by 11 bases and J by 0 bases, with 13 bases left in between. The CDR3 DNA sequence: TGTGCCGGGCGGGAGCCTCCTAACTATGGCTACACCTTC. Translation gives CAGREPPNYGYTF.

The CDR3 region is CASSSGDQETQYF. Here the CDR3 DNA reads TGTGCCAGCAGCTCCGGAGATCAAGAGACCCAGTACTTC. V usage is TRBV28 and J usage is TRBJ2-5; D call uncertain. From germline, CDR1 is MDHEN and CDR2 SYDVKM. V lost 6 bases and J lost 2, with 10 bases in between. CDR3 length: 13 amino acids.

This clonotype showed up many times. CDR3 DNA: TGTGCCAGTAAGGAGCGGGGGGCGAAAGATACGCAGTATTTT. Protein sequence: CASKERGAKDTQYF. V is TRBV19 and J is TRBJ2-3, with 9 bases that match TRBD2. Unmatched junction bases numbered 7, after V lost 7 bases and J lost 5 bases. The CDR3 consists of 14 residues. Germline CDR1 reads LNHDA; CDR2 reads SQIVND (reference sequence).

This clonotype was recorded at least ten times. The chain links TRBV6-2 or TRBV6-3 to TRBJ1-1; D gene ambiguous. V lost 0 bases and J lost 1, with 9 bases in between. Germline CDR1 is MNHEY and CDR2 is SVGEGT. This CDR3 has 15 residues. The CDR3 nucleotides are TGTGCCAGCAGTTACTCGACTCTGAAGAACACTGAAGCTTTCTTT. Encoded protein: CASSYSTLKNTEAFF.

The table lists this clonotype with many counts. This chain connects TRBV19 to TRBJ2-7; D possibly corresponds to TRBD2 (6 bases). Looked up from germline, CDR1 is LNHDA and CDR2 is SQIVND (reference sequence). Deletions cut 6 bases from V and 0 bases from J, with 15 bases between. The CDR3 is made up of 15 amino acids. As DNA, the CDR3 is TGTGCCAGTAGCCCAGGTGGGGGGAGCTCCTACGAGCAGTACTTC. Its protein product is CASSPGGGSSYEQYF.

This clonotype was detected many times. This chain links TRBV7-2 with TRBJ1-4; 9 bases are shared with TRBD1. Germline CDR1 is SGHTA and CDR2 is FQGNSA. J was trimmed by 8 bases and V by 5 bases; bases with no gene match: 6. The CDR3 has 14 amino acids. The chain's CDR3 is CASSQQGAREKLFF. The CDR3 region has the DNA TGTGCCAGCAGCCAACAGGGGGCGAGAGAAAAACTGTTTTTT.

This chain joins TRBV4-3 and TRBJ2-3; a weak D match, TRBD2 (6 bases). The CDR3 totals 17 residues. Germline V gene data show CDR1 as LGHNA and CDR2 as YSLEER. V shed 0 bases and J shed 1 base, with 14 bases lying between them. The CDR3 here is CASSQDWTILGTDTQYF. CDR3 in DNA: TGCGCCAGCAGCCAAGATTGGACTATTCTCGGCACAGATACGCAGTATTTT.

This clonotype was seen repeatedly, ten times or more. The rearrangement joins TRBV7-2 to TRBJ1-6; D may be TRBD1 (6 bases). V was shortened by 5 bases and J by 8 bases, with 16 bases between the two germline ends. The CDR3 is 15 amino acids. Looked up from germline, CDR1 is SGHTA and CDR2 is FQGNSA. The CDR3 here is CASSEGTGGHSPLHF. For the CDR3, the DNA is TGTGCCAGCAGCGAAGGGACCGGGGGCCATTCACCCCTCCACTTT. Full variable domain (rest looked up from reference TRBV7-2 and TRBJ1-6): GAGVSQSPSNKVTEKGKDVELRCDPISGHTALYWYRQSLGQGLEFLIYFQGNSAPDKSGLPSDRFSAERTGGSVSTLTIQRTQQEDSAVYLCASSEGTGGHSPLHFGNGTRLTVT.

The CDR3 reads CATENLSGLRYNEQFF. CDR3 nucleotide sequence: TGTGCCACCGAAAACCTTAGCGGCTTACGCTACAATGAGCAGTTCTTC. This rearrangement joins TRBV6-2 or TRBV6-3 to TRBJ2-1; tentatively, D is TRBD2 (6 bases). This CDR3 is 16 amino acids long. The germline CDR1 and CDR2 sequences are MNHEY and SVGEGT. Trimming left V 10 bases short and J 3 bases short, with 22 bases between.

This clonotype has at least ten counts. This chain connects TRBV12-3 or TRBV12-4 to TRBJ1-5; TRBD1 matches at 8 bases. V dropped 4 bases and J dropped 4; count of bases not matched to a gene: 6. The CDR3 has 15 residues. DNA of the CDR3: TGTGCCAGCAGTTCCCGGGACAGGAAAAATCAGCCCCAGCATTTT. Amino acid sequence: CASSSRDRKNQPQHF.

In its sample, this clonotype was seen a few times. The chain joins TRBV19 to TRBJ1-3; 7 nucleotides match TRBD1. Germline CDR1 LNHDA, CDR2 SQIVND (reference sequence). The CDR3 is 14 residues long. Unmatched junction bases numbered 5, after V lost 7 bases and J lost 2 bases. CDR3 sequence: CASNTGATGNTIYF. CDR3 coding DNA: TGTGCCAGTAATACAGGGGCTACTGGAAACACCATATATTTT.

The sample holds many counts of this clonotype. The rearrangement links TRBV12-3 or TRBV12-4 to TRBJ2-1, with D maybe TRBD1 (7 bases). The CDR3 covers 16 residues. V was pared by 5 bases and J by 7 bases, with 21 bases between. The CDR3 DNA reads TGTGCCAGCAGTCCAACGGTGACAGGGAGGAGGAATGAGCAGTTCTTC. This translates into CASSPTVTGRRNEQFF.

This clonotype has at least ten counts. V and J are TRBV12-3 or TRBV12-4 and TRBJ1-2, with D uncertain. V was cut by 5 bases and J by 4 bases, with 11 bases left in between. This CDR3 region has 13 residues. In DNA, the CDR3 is TGTGCCAGCAGTCAGGAGGGTGGCTATGGCTACACCTTC. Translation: CASSQEGGYGYTF.

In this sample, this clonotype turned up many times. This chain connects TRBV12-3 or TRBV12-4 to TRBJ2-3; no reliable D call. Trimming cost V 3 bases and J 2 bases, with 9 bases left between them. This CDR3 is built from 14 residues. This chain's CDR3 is CASSLEPSTDTQYF. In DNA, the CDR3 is TGTGCCAGCAGTTTGGAACCGTCCACAGATACGCAGTATTTT.